This passage covers 17 T cell receptor beta chains from one sample sequenced in a study of T cell responses to AZD1222 COVID-19 vaccine. The assay was immunoSEQ multiplex PCR, and TCRdb's table has in-frame clones only and misses some. The repertoire holds roughly 110,000 clones, with 90% as singletons. The sequences come from peripheral blood, collected on day 0 of AZD1222 vaccination. These receptors all come from an adult in good health.

The gene calls are TRBV18 and TRBJ2-7, with D unresolved. Per germline, CDR1 KGHSH and CDR2 LQKENI. Trimming removed 2 bases at V and 3 bases at J, with 14 bases between. The CDR3 spans 15 residues. CDR3: CASSPGPQRVYEQYF. In DNA form, the CDR3 reads TGTGCCAGCTCACCAGGTCCACAGAGAGTCTACGAGCAGTACTTC.

The chain uses TRBV4-1 and TRBJ2-1; 9 nucleotides match TRBD2. Germline V CDR1 and CDR2: MGHRA, YSYEKL. This CDR3 comprises 14 residues. The V segment lost 1 base and the J segment 12 bases; nucleotides outside the gene matches: 7. The chain's CDR3 is CASSQGSLAGMQFF. CDR3 in DNA: TGCGCCAGCAGCCAAGGTTCCCTAGCGGGGATGCAGTTCTTC.

This clone came up once. The V and J genes are TRBV29-1 and TRBJ1-5; D is perhaps TRBD1 (5 bases). Deletions cut 7 bases from V and 6 bases from J, with 16 bases between. Germline V CDR1 and CDR2: SQVTM, ANQGSEA. This CDR3 contains 13 residues. The CDR3 DNA is TGCAGCGCCGCCCCAGGGACGGGTCAGCCCCAGCATTTT. Amino acids: CSAAPGTGQPQHF.

The chain is built from TRBV5-1 and TRBJ1-3, with TRBD1 as a possible D gene (6 bases). Germline lookup yields CDR1 SGHRS and CDR2 YFSETQ. Between the trimmed V and J ends, which lost 0 bases and 0 bases, there was a span of 10 bases. This CDR3 is built from 16 residues. CDR3 in amino acids: CASSLGDTLSGNTIYF. In DNA, the CDR3 is TGCGCCAGCAGCTTGGGGGACACTCTCTCTGGAAACACCATATATTTT.

The chain employs TRBV18 and TRBJ1-1, with 10 bases fitting TRBD1. CDR1 is KGHSH, CDR2 LQKENI, per germline. With V trimmed by 5 bases and J by 1 base, 4 bases remained unmatched. The CDR3 is 15 amino acids. DNA for the CDR3: TGTGCCAGCTCAGGACAGGGGGGAAGGAACACTGAAGCTTTCTTT. Translated: CASSGQGGRNTEAFF.

The sample holds one count of this clone. The chain recombines TRBV18 with TRBJ2-7; 9 bases agree with TRBD1. The CDR3 contains 15 residues. The germline V gene has CDR1 KGHSH and CDR2 LQKENI. Trimming cost V 3 bases and J 3 bases; bases outside gene matches: 6. CDR3 sequence (DNA): TGTGCCAGCTCACCCGGACAGGGGTTACACTACGAGCAGTACTTC. Translated, it gives CASSPGQGLHYEQYF.

This chain connects TRBV3-1 (or the pseudogene TRBV3-2) to TRBJ2-1; no clear D. CDR3 length equals 15 residues. CDR1 and CDR2 from the germline V gene are LGHDT and YNNKEL (reference sequence). Between the trimmed V and J ends, which lost 2 bases and 5 bases, there was a span of 13 bases. DNA of the CDR3: TGTGCCAGCAGCCAACGAGGTGCCCGGAACAATGAGCAGTTCTTC. Encoded protein: CASSQRGARNNEQFF.

The chain is built from TRBV7-9 and TRBJ1-5; D unresolved. V lost 5 bases, J lost 1 base, and 9 bases lay in between. Germline V CDR1 and CDR2: SEHNR, FQNEAQ (reference sequence). There are 14 residues in the CDR3. The CDR3 region is CASSPVGSNQPQHF. In DNA, the CDR3 is TGTGCCAGCAGCCCCGTAGGGAGCAATCAGCCCCAGCATTTT.

V gene TRBV28 combines with J gene TRBJ1-2; a possible D gene is TRBD1 (5 bases). V lost 2 bases, J lost 8 bases, and 9 bases lay in between. This CDR3 is 12 amino acids long. Germline lookup yields CDR1 MDHEN and CDR2 SYDVKM. The CDR3 DNA is TGTGCCAGCAGTTTACAGGGTAGGGGCTACACCTTC. As protein: CASSLQGRGYTF.

The CDR3 sequence is CASSYSVYEQYF. The CDR3 nucleotides are TGTGCCAGCAGTTACTCAGTCTACGAGCAGTACTTC. The genes are TRBV6-6 and TRBJ2-7; D unresolved. The CDR3 length is 12 residues. Germline CDR1 is MNHNY and CDR2 is SVGAGI (reference sequence). The germline V and J ends were trimmed by 0 bases and 3 bases, with 3 bases remaining between them.

The J gene is TRBJ2-2, the V gene TRBV7-6; maybe TRBD2 (6 bases). V lost 0 bases to trimming and J lost 4 bases, with 12 bases between them. The CDR3 runs 16 residues. Germline values: CDR1 SGHVS, CDR2 FNYEAQ. The CDR3 loop reads CASSLAQGGATGELFF. The CDR3 bases are TGTGCCAGCAGCTTAGCGCAGGGCGGGGCCACCGGGGAGCTGTTTTTT.

This chain connects TRBV21-1 to TRBJ1-4. TRBV21-1 is a documented pseudogene. The CDR3 sequence is 15 residues long. CDR3 nucleotides: TGTGCCAGCAGCAATTCCAGGTTTTTGGGGGAAAAACTGTTTTTT. It encodes CASSNSRFLGEKLFF.

In this sample, this clone turned up once. This rearrangement joins TRBV9 to TRBJ2-5; 13 nucleotides align to TRBD2. Germline CDR1 reads SGDLS; CDR2 reads YYNGEE. Losses at the gene ends were 3 bases for V and 5 bases for J; bases not matched to a gene: 10. This CDR3 comprises 17 residues. CDR3 DNA: TGTGCCAGCAGCGGCCATACTAGCGGGAGGGCCAGGGAGACCCAGTACTTC. Amino acids: CASSGHTSGRARETQYF.

V is TRBV25-1 and J is TRBJ1-5; a weak D match, TRBD1 (5 bases). The CDR3 is made up of 11 amino acids. V lost 3 bases and J lost 11, with 8 bases in between. Per the germline V gene, CDR1 is MGHDK and CDR2 is SYGVNS. The CDR3 here is CASSDRGAQHF. The CDR3 DNA reads TGTGCCAGCAGTGATCGGGGGGCCCAGCATTTT.

This sequence joins TRBV5-1 and TRBJ1-4; maybe TRBD1 (5 bases). CDR1 is SGHRS and CDR2 is YFSETQ in the germline V gene. Trimming took 0 bases from V and 7 from J, leaving 13 bases between them. The CDR3 has 15 amino acids. In nucleotides, the CDR3 is TGCGCCAGCAGCTTGGTGCCGGGGGAGGGTGAAAAACTGTTTTTT. This codes for CASSLVPGEGEKLFF.

The chain has TRBV19 and TRBJ2-4; D unresolved. The CDR3 is made up of 13 amino acids. Germline CDR1 reads LNHDA; CDR2 reads SQIVND (reference sequence). V was trimmed by 5 bases and J by 5 bases, leaving 10 bases between them. The CDR3 DNA is TGTGCCAGTAGTTCGACCAGGCAAAACATTCAGTACTTC. Protein product: CASSSTRQNIQYF.

This sequence joins TRBV7-3 and TRBJ2-4; D not certain. The CDR3 is 15 amino acids. V gave up 3 bases and J gave up 0 bases, with 9 bases separating them. CDR1 SGHTA and CDR2 FQGTGA come from the germline V gene. The CDR3 protein is CASSFVGLAKNIQYF. The CDR3, as DNA: TGTGCCAGCAGCTTCGTTGGCTTAGCCAAAAACATTCAGTACTTC. Filled out from reference TRBV7-3 and TRBJ2-4, the complete variable domain reads GAGVSQTPSNKVTEKGKYVELRCDPISGHTALYWYRQSLGQGPEFLIYFQGTGAADDSGLPNDRFFAVRPEGSVSTLKIQRTERGDSAVYLCASSFVGLAKNIQYFGAGTRLSVL.